Shown below are 8 T cell receptor beta chains from a single sample sequenced in a study of cytomegalovirus exposure and HLA in healthy donors. The PCR was carried out with 60 Vbeta primers and 13 Jbeta primers. The repertoire was sequenced with immunoSEQ multiplex PCR; TCRdb's copy has only in-frame clones and lacks some. The table shows about 92,000 clones, with almost 85% occurring only once. Sequencing input: PBMCs. Receptor source: a woman aged 18-35 years in good health and CMV-seropositive.

This sequence joins TRBV5-1 and TRBJ2-7; 7 bases fit TRBD1. With 4 bases clipped from V and 4 bases from J, the junction kept 8 bases outside the gene matches. Looked up from germline, CDR1 is SGHRS and CDR2 is YFSETQ. This CDR3 region has 14 residues. The CDR3 is CASSPWDSRYEQYF. CDR3 bases: TGCGCCAGCAGCCCCTGGGACAGCAGGTACGAGCAGTACTTC.

The chain links TRBV5-6 to TRBJ2-2, with 7 nucleotides matching TRBD1. The J segment lost 6 bases and the V segment lost 0 bases, leaving 5 bases of the junction unmatched. Germline loops: CDR1 SGHDT, CDR2 YYEEEE. The CDR3 extends over 15 amino acids. This chain's CDR3 is CASSLADRVAGELFF. CDR3 sequence (DNA): TGTGCCAGCAGCTTGGCCGACAGGGTGGCCGGGGAGCTGTTTTTT.

This clone has a single count. This rearrangement joins TRBV5-1 to TRBJ2-7, with D possibly TRBD1 on 6 matching bases. The CDR3 has 14 residues. CDR1 is SGHRS and CDR2 is YFSETQ in the germline V gene. V lost 0 bases to trimming and J lost 5 bases, with 12 bases between them. CDR3 region: CASSLGQGSNEQYF. Here the CDR3 DNA reads TGCGCCAGCAGCTTGGGGCAGGGGTCCAACGAGCAGTACTTC.

In this sample, this clone turned up a few times. The genes are TRBV6-5 and TRBJ1-1; D is unresolved. With 4 bases removed from V and 3 bases from J, the gap between germline ends came to 6 bases. Germline V lookup: CDR1 MNHEY, CDR2 SVGAGI. This CDR3 has 12 amino acids. CDR3 nucleotides: TGTGCCAGCAGTTCATCGGACACTGAAGCTTTCTTT. Protein product: CASSSSDTEAFF.

The chain couples TRBV25-1 to TRBJ2-3; perhaps TRBD2 as D (5 bases). The CDR3 has 16 amino acids. The germline CDR1 and CDR2 sequences are MGHDK and SYGVNS. Trimming took 4 bases from V and 0 from J, leaving 14 bases between them. In DNA form, the CDR3 reads TGTGCCAGCAGTGCTCCCCGGGATGTAAGCACAGATACGCAGTATTTT. Its protein product is CASSAPRDVSTDTQYF.

The chain couples TRBV18 to TRBJ1-1, with D unresolved. V lost 3 bases and J lost 5, with 7 bases in between. In germline, CDR1 is KGHSH, CDR2 LQKENI. CDR3 length: 12 residues. CDR3 sequence reads: CASSPDTTEAFF. As DNA, the CDR3 is TGTGCCAGCTCACCCGACACGACTGAAGCTTTCTTT.

The chain links TRBV25-1 to TRBJ1-2; D is undetermined. The ends were cut back, 5 bases at V and 4 bases at J, with 14 bases in the middle. The CDR3 has 14 residues. CDR1 is MGHDK, CDR2 SYGVNS, per germline. The CDR3 DNA is TGTGCCAGCAGTTTACCCTCCGAGCCCTATGGCTACACCTTC. Its translation is CASSLPSEPYGYTF.

The chain has TRBV6-5 and TRBJ2-7; 7 nucleotides match TRBD2. Germline V lookup: CDR1 MNHEY, CDR2 SVGAGI. This CDR3 has 15 amino acids. The V segment lost 3 bases and the J segment 5 bases; nucleotides outside the gene matches: 10. CDR3 residues: CASSYYGLGRNEQYF. The CDR3 coding sequence is TGTGCCAGCAGTTATTACGGACTAGGGCGTAACGAGCAGTACTTC.